The 15 T cell receptor beta chains given below trace back to one sample, sequenced in a study of blood T cell repertoires in COVID-19 (dated by TCRdb to about 2020). The method was the immunoSEQ multiplex PCR assay. TCRdb obtained this table from immuneACCESS and retained in-frame rearrangements with V and J assigned. These tables miss some clones; where compared with another copy, unresolved V genes account for less than half of the shortfall, and the remainder is unexplained. The sample contains 400,000 to 500,000 clones, roughly 90% of them found a single time. Of the sample, roughly 1.4% falls within the top ten clones. Material for sequencing was peripheral blood. The receptors derive from a woman in her twenties or thirties with active or convalescent COVID-19.

The CDR3 nucleotides read TGCGCCAGCGGCCGGGACAGGGGGTACGAGCAGTACTTC. Protein: CASGRDRGYEQYF. The chain links TRBV5-1 to TRBJ2-7; 11 bases align to TRBD1. Per germline, CDR1 SGHRS and CDR2 YFSETQ. The CDR3 loop spans 13 amino acids. The V segment lost 7 bases and the J segment 4 bases; nucleotides outside the gene matches: 4.

This clone has only one observation. This chain joins TRBV7-8 and TRBJ2-1; TRBD2 is a possible D gene (6 bases). Trimming left V 1 base short and J 0 bases short, with 13 bases between. The germline V gene encodes CDR1 SGHVS and CDR2 FQNEAQ. The CDR3 consists of 17 residues. In nucleotides, the CDR3 is TGTGCCAGCAGCTTAGAGGACGGAGGGAGCTCCTACAATGAGCAGTTCTTC. It encodes CASSLEDGGSSYNEQFF.

The CDR3 sequence is CASSQPTDNEQFF. The CDR3 bases are TGTGCCAGCAGCCAGCCCACTGACAATGAGCAGTTCTTC. V gene TRBV4-2 combines with J gene TRBJ2-1, with D unresolved. CDR1 and CDR2 (germline): LGHNA, YNFKEQ. Trimming shortened V by 3 bases and J by 5 bases, and 8 bases separated the two germline ends. This CDR3 is built from 13 residues.

The chain uses TRBV6-5 and TRBJ1-2, with TRBD1 matching over 9 bases. CDR1 and CDR2 (germline): MNHEY, SVGAGI. This CDR3 spans 13 amino acids. Losses at the gene ends were 6 bases for V and 5 bases for J; bases not matched to a gene: 4. Here the CDR3 DNA reads TGTGCCAGCAGGAAGGGACAGGGATATGGCTACACCTTC. Its protein product is CASRKGQGYGYTF.

The rearrangement uses TRBV19 and TRBJ1-5, with unresolved D. CDR3 length equals 16 residues. Trimming pared 3 bases from V and 3 bases from J, leaving 15 bases between. In germline, CDR1 is LNHDA, CDR2 SQIVND (reference sequence). The chain's CDR3 is CASSISGRLPNQPQHF. CDR3 bases: TGTGCCAGTAGTATTAGTGGCAGACTCCCCAATCAGCCCCAGCATTTT.

Points on this clone: A read error may account for a junction end that differs from germline. The chain carries TRBV2 and TRBJ1-3; tentatively, D is TRBD1 (5 bases). The CDR3 consists of 16 residues. Germline V gives CDR1 SNHLY, CDR2 FYNNEI. The DNA of the CDR3 is TGTGCCAGCAGTGAGAGACAGAGAACCTCTGGAAACACCATAAATTTT. This sequence encodes CASSERQRTSGNTINF.

The chain couples TRBV2 to TRBJ1-2, with 8 positions matching TRBD1. CDR3 length: 13 residues. Germline V gives CDR1 SNHLY, CDR2 FYNNEI. J gave up 4 bases and V 5 bases, and 3 bases lay outside the gene matches. CDR3 loop: CASSRQGSYGYTF. CDR3 in DNA: TGTGCCAGCAGTCGACAGGGGAGCTATGGCTACACCTTC.

This clone was observed a few times. CDR3 residues: CASSPYSGQGGEQYF. The CDR3 nucleotides are TGCGCCAGCAGCCCCTATAGTGGACAGGGAGGCGAGCAGTACTTC. The rearrangement uses TRBV5-1 and TRBJ2-7; TRBD1 matches 8 bases. V lost 4 bases, J lost 6 bases, and 12 bases stayed unmatched. This CDR3 has 15 residues. Germline CDR1 SGHRS, CDR2 YFSETQ.

The genes are TRBV27 and TRBJ2-5, with 12 positions matching TRBD2. Germline CDR1 MNHEY, CDR2 SMNVEV (reference sequence). V trimming: 8 bases; J trimming: 4 bases; junction bases outside the gene matches: 14. The CDR3 spans 17 residues. DNA of the CDR3: TGTGCCAGCGCACGAGGGACTAGCGGGCCACCTGGAGAGACCCAGTACTTC. The encoded protein is CASARGTSGPPGETQYF.

This chain links TRBV5-6 with TRBJ2-7; D not resolved. Germline CDR1 reads SGHDT; CDR2 reads YYEEEE. The CDR3 extends over 14 amino acids. With 2 bases removed from V and 7 bases from J, the gap between germline ends came to 16 bases. CDR3 residues: CASSLEPDTPEQYF. CDR3 sequence (DNA): TGTGCCAGCAGCTTAGAACCAGATACCCCAGAGCAGTACTTC.

The V gene is TRBV7-9, the J gene TRBJ2-1; TRBD2 matches at 7 bases. CDR1 and CDR2 from the germline V gene are SEHNR and FQNEAQ (reference sequence). Trimming removed 1 base from V and 8 bases from J; junction bases left unmatched: 8. The CDR3 covers 15 residues. Here the CDR3 DNA reads TGTGCCAGCAGCTTAGGTTGCGGGAGAGGGTATGAGCAGTTCTTC. It specifies CASSLGCGRGYEQFF.

This chain joins TRBV11-3 and TRBJ2-1; 10 bases fit TRBD2. Trimming took 3 bases from V and 6 from J; bases not matched to a gene: 5. This CDR3 has 15 residues. CDR1 and CDR2 from the germline V gene are SGHNT and YENEEA. The CDR3 region is CASSFLAGGSNEQFF. The CDR3 bases are TGTGCCAGCAGCTTCTTAGCGGGGGGTTCCAATGAGCAGTTCTTC.

This sequence joins TRBV6-5 and TRBJ2-7; TRBD1 matches at 7 bases. This CDR3 is 15 amino acids long. From germline, CDR1 is MNHEY and CDR2 SVGAGI. V lost 8 bases, J lost 5 bases, and 15 bases stayed unmatched. The CDR3 nucleotides read TGTGCCAGCTTGGGACAGCAACCCGTACGGGACGAGCAGTACTTC. Translating gives CASLGQQPVRDEQYF.

The chain recombines TRBV19 with TRBJ2-1; 13 bases are shared with TRBD2. Germline values: CDR1 LNHDA, CDR2 SQIVND (reference sequence). The CDR3 contains 16 residues. The ends lost 6 bases at V and 5 bases at J; junction bases unmatched: 7. This CDR3 reads CASRHRTSGSHNEQFF. Here the CDR3 DNA reads TGTGCCAGTAGACATCGGACTAGCGGGAGTCACAATGAGCAGTTCTTC.

The chain combines TRBV3-1 (or the pseudogene TRBV3-2) with TRBJ2-2; D is ambiguous. V was trimmed by 4 bases and J by 1 base, leaving 7 bases between them. This CDR3 is 14 amino acids long. Germline-derived CDR1 and CDR2 are LGHDT and YNNKEL (reference sequence). The CDR3 spells CASSPERNTGELFF. CDR3 bases: TGTGCCAGCAGCCCCGAGCGGAACACCGGGGAGCTGTTTTTT.